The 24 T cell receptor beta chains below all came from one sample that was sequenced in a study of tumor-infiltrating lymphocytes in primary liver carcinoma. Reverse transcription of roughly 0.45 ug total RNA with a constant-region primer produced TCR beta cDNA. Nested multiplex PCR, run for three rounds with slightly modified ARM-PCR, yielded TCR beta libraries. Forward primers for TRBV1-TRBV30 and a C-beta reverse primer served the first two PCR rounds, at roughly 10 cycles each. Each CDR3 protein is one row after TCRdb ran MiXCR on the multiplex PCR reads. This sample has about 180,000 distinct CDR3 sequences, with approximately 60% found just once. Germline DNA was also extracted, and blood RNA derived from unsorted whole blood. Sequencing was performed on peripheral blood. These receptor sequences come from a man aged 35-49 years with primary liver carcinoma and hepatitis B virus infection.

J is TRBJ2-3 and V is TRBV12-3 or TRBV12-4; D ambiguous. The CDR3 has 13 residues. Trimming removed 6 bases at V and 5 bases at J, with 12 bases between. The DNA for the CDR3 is TGTGCCAGCAGGCTTCCCTTAGAAGATACGCAGTATTTT. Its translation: CASRLPLEDTQYF.

The chain's CDR3 is CAISQRTSGTYNEQFF. The CDR3 DNA follows: TGTGCCATCAGCCAAAGGACTAGCGGAACCTACAATGAGCAGTTCTTC. The chain joins TRBV10-3 to TRBJ2-1; TRBD2 aligns across 10 bases. Per germline, CDR1 ENHRY and CDR2 SYGVKD. The CDR3 covers 16 residues. Trimming cost V 6 bases and J 2 bases; bases outside gene matches: 7.

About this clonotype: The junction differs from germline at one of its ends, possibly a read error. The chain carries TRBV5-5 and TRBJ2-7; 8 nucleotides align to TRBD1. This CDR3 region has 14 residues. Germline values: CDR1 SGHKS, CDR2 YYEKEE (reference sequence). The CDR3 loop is CVSSLEQGVVEQYF. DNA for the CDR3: TGTGTCAGCAGCTTGGAACAGGGGGTGGTGGAGCAGTACTTC. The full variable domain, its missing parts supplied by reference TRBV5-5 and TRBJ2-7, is DAGVTQSPTHLIKTRGQQVTLRCSPISGHKSVSWYQQVLGQGPQFIFQYYEKEERGRGNFPDRFSARQFPNYSSELNVNALLLGDSALYLCVSSLEQGVVEQYFGPGTRLTVT.

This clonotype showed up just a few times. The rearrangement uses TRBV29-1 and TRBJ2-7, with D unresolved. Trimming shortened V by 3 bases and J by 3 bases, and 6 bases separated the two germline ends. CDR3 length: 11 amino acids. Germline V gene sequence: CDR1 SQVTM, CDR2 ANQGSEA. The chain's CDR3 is CSVELYYEQYF. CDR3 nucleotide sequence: TGCAGCGTTGAGTTATACTACGAGCAGTACTTC.

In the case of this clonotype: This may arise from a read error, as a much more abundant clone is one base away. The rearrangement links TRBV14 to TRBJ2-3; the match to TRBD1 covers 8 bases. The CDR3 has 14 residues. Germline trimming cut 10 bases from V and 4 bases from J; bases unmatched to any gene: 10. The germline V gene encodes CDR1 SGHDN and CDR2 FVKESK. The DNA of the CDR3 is TGTGCCATCGCCTCGGGACAGGCCCCAGATACGCAGTATTTT. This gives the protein CAIASGQAPDTQYF.

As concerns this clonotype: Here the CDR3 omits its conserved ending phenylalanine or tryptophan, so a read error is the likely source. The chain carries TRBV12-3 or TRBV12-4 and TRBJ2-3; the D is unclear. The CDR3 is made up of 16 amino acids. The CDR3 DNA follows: TGTGCCCGCAGTTCTCCCGGACGCGCTAGCACAGATACGCAGTATTAT. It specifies CARSSPGRASTDTQYY.

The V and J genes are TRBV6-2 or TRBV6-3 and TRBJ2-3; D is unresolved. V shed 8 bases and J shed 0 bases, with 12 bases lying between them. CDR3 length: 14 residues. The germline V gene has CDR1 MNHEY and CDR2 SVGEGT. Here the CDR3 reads CASSWDSSTDTQYF. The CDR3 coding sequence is TGTGCCAGCTCATGGGATTCTAGCACAGATACGCAGTATTTT.

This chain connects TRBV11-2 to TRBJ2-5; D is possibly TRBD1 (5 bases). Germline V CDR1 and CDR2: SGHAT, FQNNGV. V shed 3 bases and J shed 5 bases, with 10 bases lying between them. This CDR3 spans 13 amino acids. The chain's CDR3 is CASSLGQGETQYF. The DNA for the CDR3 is TGTGCCAGCAGCTTGGGGCAAGGGGAGACCCAGTACTTC.

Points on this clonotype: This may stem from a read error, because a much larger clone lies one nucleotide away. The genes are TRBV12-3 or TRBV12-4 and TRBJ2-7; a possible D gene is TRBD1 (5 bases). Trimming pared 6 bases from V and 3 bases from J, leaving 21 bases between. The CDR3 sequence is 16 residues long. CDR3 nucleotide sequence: TGTGCCAGCAGCCTTACGGGTTTATGGGGCTTCTACGAGCAGTACTTC. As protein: CASSLTGLWGFYEQYF.

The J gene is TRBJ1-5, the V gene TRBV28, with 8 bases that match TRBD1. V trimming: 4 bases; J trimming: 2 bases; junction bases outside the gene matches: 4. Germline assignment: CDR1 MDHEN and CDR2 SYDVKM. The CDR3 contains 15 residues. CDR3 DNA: TGTGCCAGCAGTTCCAGGGGGCGCGGCAATCAGCCCCAGCATTTT. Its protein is CASSSRGRGNQPQHF.

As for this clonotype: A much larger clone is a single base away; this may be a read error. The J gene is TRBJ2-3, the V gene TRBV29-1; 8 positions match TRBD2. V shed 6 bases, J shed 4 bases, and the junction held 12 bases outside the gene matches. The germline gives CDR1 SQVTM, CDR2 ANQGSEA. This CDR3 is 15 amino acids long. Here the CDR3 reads CSVESGSDRPDTQYF. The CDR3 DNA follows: TGCAGCGTGGAAAGCGGGAGTGATAGGCCAGATACGCAGTATTTT.

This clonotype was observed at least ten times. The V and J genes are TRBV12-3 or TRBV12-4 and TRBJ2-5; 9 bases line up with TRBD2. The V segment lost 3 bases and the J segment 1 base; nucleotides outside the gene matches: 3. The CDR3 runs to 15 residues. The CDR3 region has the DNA TGTGCCAGCAGTTTCCAAGCGGGAGGCCAAGAGACCCAGTACTTC. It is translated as CASSFQAGGQETQYF.

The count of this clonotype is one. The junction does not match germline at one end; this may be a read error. The CDR3 is CASSQDREVGTRPYEHYF. The CDR3 bases are TGCGCCAGCAGCCAAGATAGGGAGGTCGGGACTCGACCCTACGAGCACTACTTC. The chain joins TRBV4-1 to TRBJ2-7; possibly TRBD2 for D (6 bases). Germline lookup yields CDR1 MGHRA and CDR2 YSYEKL. The CDR3 is made up of 18 amino acids.

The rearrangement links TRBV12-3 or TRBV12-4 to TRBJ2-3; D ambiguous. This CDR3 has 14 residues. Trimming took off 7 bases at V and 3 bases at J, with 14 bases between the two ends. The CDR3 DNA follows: TGTGCCAGCATCCTAGGTGGTGGGACAGATACGCAGTATTTT. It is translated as CASILGGGTDTQYF.

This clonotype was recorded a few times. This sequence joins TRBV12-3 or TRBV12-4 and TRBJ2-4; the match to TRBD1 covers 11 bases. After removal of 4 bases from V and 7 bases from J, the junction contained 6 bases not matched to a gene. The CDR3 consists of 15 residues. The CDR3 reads CASSSPGTGGNIQYF. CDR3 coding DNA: TGTGCCAGCAGTTCCCCCGGGACAGGGGGTAACATTCAGTACTTC.

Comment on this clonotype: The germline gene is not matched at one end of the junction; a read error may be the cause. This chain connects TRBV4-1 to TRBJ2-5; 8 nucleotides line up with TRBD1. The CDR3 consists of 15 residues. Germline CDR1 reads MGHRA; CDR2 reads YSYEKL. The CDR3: CASSQDSGGRETHYF. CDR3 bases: TGCGCCAGCAGCCAAGATTCAGGGGGCCGAGAGACCCATTACTTC.

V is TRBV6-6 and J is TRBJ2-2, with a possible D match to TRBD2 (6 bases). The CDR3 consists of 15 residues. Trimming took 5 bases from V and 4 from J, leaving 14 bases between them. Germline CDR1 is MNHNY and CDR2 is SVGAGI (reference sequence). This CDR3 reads CASSISGRATGELFF. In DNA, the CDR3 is TGTGCCAGCAGTATTAGCGGTAGGGCCACCGGGGAGCTGTTTTTT.

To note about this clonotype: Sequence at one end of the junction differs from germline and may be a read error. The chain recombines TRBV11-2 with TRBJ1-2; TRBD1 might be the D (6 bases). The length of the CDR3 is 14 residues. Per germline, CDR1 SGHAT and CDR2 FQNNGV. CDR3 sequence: CTSSSNRDHHGYTF. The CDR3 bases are TGTACCAGCAGTTCAAACAGGGACCACCATGGTTACACCTTC.

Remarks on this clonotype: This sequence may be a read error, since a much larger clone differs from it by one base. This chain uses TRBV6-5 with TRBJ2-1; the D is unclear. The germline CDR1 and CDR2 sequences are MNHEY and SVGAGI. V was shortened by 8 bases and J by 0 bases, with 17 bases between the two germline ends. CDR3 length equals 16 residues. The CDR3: CASGPGYYSSYNEQFF. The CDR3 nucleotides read TGTGCCAGCGGTCCTGGCTACTACAGCTCCTACAATGAGCAGTTCTTC.

CDR3 DNA: TGCGCCAGCAGCCATCAGCAGGGCCAGGCCTATGAAAAACTGTTTTTT. Translation: CASSHQQGQAYEKLFF. The rearrangement links TRBV4-1 to TRBJ1-4, with D possibly TRBD1 on 5 matching bases. There are 16 residues in the CDR3. Per the germline V gene, CDR1 is MGHRA and CDR2 is YSYEKL. Trimming removed 3 bases at V and 6 bases at J, with 17 bases between.

The DNA of the CDR3 is TGTGCCAGCAGCGGGACAGGGTTTGGCTACACCTTC. Protein sequence: CASSGTGFGYTF. The chain carries TRBV14 and TRBJ1-2, with TRBD1 matching over 9 bases. V shed 5 bases and J 7 bases; nucleotides not matched to a gene: 2. The length of the CDR3 is 12 residues. Germline V CDR1 and CDR2: SGHDN, FVKESK.

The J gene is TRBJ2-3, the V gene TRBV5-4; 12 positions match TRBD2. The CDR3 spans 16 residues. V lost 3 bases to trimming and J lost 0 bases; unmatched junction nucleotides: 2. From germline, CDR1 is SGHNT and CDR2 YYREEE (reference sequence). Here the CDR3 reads CASSSGLAGSTDTQYF. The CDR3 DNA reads TGTGCCAGCAGCTCTGGACTAGCGGGGAGCACAGATACGCAGTATTTT.

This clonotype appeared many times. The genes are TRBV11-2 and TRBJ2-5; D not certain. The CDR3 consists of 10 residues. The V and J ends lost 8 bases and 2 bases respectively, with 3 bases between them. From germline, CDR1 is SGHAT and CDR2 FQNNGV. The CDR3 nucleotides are TGTGCCAGCCTACAAGAGACCCAGTACTTC. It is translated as CASLQETQYF.

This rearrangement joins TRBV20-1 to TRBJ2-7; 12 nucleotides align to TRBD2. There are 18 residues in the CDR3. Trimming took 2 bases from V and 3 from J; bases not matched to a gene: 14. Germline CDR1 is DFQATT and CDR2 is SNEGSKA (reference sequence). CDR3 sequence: CSARPQTSGSTPLYEQYF. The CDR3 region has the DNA TGCAGTGCTAGACCGCAGACTAGCGGGAGTACCCCTCTCTACGAGCAGTACTTC.